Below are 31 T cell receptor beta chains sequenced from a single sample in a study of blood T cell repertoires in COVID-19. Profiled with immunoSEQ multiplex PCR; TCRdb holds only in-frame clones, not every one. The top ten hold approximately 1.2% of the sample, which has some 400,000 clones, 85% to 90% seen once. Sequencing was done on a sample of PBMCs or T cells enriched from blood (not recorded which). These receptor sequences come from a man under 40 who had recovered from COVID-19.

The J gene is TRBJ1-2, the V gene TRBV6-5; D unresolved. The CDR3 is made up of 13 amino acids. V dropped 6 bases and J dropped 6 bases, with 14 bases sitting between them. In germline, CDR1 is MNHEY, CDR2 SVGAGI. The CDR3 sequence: CASSALRRDGYTF. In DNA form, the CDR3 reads TGTGCCAGCAGCGCTCTGCGGAGGGATGGCTACACCTTC.

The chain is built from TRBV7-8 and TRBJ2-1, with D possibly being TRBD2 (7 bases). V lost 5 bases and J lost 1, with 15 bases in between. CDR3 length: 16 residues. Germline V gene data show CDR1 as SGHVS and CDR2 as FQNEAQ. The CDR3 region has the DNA TGTGCCAGCAGCCCCCGGGGGGCTATTTCCTACAATGAGCAGTTCTTC. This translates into CASSPRGAISYNEQFF.

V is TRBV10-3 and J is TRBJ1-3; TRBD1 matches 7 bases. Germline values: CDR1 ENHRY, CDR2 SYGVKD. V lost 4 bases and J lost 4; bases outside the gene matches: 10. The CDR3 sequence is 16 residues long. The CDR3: CAISGTRDSYGNTIYF. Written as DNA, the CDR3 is TGTGCCATCAGTGGAACCCGGGACAGCTACGGAAACACCATATATTTT.

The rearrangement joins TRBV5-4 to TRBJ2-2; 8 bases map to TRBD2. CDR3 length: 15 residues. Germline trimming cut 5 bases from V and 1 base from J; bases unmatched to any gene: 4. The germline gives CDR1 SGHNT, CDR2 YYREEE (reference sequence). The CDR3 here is CASRLAGRNTGELFF. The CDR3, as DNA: TGTGCCAGCAGGTTAGCGGGACGGAACACCGGGGAGCTGTTTTTT.

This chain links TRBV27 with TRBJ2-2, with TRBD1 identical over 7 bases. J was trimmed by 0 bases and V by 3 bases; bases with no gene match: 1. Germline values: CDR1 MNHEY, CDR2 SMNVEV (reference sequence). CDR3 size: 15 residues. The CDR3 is CASSFGTANTGELFF. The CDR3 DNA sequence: TGTGCCAGCAGTTTTGGGACAGCGAACACCGGGGAGCTGTTTTTT.

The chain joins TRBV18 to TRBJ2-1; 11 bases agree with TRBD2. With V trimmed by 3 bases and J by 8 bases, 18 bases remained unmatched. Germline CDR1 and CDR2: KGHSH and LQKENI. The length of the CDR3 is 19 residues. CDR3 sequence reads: CASSPKSPGTSGKWDEQFF. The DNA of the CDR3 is TGTGCCAGCTCACCTAAGTCGCCCGGGACTAGCGGAAAGTGGGATGAGCAGTTCTTC. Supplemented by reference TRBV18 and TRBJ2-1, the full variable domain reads NAGVMQNPRHLVRRRGQEARLRCSPMKGHSHVYWYRQLPEEGLKFMVYLQKENIIDESGMPKERFSAEFPKEGPSILRIQQVVRGDSAAYFCASSPKSPGTSGKWDEQFFGPGTRLTVL.

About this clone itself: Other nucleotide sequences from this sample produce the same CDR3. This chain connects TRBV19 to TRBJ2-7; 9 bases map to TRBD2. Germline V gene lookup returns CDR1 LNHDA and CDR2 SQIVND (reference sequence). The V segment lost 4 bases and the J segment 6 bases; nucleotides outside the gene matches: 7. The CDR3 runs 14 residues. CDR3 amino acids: CASSSGRASREQYF. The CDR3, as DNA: TGTGCCAGTAGTAGCGGGAGGGCCTCCCGCGAGCAGTACTTC.

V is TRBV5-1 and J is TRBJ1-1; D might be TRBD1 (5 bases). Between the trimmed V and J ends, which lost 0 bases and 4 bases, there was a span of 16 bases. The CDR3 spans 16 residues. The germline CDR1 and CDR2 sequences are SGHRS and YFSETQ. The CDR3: CASSLENQGVGTEAFF. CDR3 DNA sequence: TGCGCCAGCAGCTTGGAGAATCAGGGTGTGGGCACTGAAGCTTTCTTT.

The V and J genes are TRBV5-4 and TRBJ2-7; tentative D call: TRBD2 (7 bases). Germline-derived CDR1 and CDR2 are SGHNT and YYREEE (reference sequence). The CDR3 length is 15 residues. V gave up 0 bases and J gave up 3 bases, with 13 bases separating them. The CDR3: CASSLAARGGYEQYF. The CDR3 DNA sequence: TGTGCCAGCAGCTTGGCCGCGAGGGGGGGCTACGAGCAGTACTTC.

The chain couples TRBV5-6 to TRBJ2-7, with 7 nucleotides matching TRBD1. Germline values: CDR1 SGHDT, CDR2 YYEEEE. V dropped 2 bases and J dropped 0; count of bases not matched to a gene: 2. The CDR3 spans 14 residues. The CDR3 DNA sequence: TGTGCCAGCAGCTTAAGGGACAGCTCCTACGAGCAGTACTTC. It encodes CASSLRDSSYEQYF.

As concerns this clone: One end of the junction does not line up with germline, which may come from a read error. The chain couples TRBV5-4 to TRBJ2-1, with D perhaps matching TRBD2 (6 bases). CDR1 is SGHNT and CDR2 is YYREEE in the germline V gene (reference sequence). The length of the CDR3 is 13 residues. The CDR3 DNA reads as TGTGCCAGCAGCCCAATTGGAGGGAATGCGCAGTTCTTC. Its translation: CASSPIGGNAQFF.

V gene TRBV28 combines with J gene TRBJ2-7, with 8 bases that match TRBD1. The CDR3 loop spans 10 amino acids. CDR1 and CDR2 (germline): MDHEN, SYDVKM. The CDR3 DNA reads TGTGCCAGCAGTGGACAGGGTTGGGAAGTA. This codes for CASSGQGWEV.

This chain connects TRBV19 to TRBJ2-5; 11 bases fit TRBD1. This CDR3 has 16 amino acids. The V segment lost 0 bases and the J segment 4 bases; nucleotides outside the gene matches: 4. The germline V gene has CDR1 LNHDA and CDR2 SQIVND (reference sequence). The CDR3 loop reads CASSIDGTGGRETQYF. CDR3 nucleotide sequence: TGTGCCAGTAGTATAGACGGGACAGGGGGTAGAGAGACCCAGTACTTC.

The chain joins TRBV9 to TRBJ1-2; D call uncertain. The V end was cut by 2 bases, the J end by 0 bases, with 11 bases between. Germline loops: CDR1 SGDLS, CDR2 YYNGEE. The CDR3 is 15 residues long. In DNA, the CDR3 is TGTGCCAGCAGCGTGTGGGCAGCCGCTAACTATGGCTACACCTTC. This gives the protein CASSVWAAANYGYTF.

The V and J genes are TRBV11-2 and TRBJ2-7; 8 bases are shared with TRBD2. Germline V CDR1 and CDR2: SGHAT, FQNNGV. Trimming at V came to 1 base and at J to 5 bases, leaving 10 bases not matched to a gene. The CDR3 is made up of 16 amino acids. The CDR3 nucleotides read TGTGCCAGCAGCTTAGGTGACGGGAGGGCCAATGACGAGCAGTACTTC. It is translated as CASSLGDGRANDEQYF.

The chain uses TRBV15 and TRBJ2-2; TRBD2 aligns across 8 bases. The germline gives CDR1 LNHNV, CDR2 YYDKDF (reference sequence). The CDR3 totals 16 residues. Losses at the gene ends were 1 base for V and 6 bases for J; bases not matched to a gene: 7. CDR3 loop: CATSRAGLVGSGELFF. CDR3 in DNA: TGTGCCACCAGCAGAGCGGGACTAGTAGGTTCCGGGGAGCTGTTTTTT.

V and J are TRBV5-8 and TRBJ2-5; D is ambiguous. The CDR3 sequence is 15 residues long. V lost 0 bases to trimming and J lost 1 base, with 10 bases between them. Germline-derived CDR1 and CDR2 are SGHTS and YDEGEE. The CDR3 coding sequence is TGTGCCAGCAGCTTGGGATCAGGCGTCCAAGAGACCCAGTACTTC. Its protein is CASSLGSGVQETQYF.

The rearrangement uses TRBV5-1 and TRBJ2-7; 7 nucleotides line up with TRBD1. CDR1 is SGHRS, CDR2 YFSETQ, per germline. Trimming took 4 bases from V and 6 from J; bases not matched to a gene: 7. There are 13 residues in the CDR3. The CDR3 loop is CASSPTGLGEQYF. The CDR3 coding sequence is TGCGCCAGCAGCCCGACAGGGCTAGGCGAGCAGTACTTC.

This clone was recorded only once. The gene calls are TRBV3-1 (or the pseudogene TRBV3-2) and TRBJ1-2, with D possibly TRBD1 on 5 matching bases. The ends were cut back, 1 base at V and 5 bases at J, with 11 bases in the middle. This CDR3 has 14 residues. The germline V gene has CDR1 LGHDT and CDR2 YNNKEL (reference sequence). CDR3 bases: TGTGCCAGCAGCCAAGGACAGAGGAGTTATGGCTACACCTTC. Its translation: CASSQGQRSYGYTF.

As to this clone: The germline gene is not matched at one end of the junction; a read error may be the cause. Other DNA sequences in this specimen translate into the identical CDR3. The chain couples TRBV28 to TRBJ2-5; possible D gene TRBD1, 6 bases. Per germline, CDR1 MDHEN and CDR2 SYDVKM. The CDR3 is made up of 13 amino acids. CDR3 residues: CASTPRGRETQYF. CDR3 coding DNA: TGTGCTAGCACGCCCAGGGGACGAGAGACCCAGTACTTC.

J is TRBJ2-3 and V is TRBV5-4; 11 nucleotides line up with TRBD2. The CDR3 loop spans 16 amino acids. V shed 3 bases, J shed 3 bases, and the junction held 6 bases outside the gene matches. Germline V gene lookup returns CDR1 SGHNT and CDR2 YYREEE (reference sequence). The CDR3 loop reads CASSSVAGGGTDTQYF. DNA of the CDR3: TGTGCCAGCAGCTCAGTAGCGGGAGGGGGGACAGATACGCAGTATTTT. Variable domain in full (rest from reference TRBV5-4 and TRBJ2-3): ETGVTQSPTHLIKTRGQQVTLRCSSQSGHNTVSWYQQALGQGPQFIFQYYREEENGRGNFPPRFSGLQFPNYSSELNVNALELDDSALYLCASSSVAGGGTDTQYFGPGTRLTVL.

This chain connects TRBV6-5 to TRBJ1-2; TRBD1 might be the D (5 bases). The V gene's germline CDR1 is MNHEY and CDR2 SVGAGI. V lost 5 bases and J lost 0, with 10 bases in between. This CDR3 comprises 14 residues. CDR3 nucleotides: TGTGCCAGCAGTCAGGGCGGTGCTAACTATGGCTACACCTTC. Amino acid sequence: CASSQGGANYGYTF.

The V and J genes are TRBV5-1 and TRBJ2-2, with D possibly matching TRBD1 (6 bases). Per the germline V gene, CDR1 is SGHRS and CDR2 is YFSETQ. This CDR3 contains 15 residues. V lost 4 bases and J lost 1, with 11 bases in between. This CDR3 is CASSRTTGNTGELFF. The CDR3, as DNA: TGCGCCAGCAGCAGGACGACAGGGAACACCGGGGAGCTGTTTTTT.

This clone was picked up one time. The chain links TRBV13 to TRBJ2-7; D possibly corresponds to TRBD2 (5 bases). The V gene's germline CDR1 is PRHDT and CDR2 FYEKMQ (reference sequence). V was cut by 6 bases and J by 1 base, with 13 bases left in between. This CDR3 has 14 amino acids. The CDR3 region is CASRPVARSYEQYF. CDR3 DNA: TGTGCCAGCAGGCCTGTAGCGAGATCCTACGAGCAGTACTTC.

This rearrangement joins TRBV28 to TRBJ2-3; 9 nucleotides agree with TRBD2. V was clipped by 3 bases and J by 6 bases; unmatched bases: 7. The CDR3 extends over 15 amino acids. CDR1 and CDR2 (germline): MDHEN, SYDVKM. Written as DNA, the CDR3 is TGTGCCAGCAGTTTGGGTAGCGGGAGCCCCGATACGCAGTATTTT. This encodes CASSLGSGSPDTQYF.

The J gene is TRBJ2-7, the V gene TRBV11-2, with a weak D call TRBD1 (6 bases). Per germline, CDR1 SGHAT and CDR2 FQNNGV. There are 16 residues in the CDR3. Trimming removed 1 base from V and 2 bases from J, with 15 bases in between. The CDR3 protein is CASSLGAGTYPYEQYF. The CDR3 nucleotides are TGTGCCAGCAGCTTAGGGGCCGGGACATACCCCTACGAGCAGTACTTC.

The CDR3 bases are TGTGCCAGTATCGGGGTTTTAGGGACAGATACGCAGTATTTT. Translated, it gives CASIGVLGTDTQYF. The chain recombines TRBV19 with TRBJ2-3; possible D gene TRBD2, 5 bases. The CDR3 consists of 14 residues. Trimming shortened V by 7 bases and J by 3 bases, and 14 bases separated the two germline ends. From germline, CDR1 is LNHDA and CDR2 SQIVND (reference sequence).

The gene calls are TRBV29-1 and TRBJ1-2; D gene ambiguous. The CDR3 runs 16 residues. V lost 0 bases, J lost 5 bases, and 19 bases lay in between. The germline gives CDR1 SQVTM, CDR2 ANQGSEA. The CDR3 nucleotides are TGCAGCGTTGAAGATGGGGAGATCGGGAGACTTTATGGCTACACCTTC. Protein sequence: CSVEDGEIGRLYGYTF.

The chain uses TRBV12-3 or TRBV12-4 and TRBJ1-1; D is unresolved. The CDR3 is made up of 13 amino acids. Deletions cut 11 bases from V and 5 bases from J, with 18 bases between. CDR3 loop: CAGRTGYGTEAFF. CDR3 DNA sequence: TGTGCCGGCCGCACGGGATACGGGACTGAAGCTTTCTTT.

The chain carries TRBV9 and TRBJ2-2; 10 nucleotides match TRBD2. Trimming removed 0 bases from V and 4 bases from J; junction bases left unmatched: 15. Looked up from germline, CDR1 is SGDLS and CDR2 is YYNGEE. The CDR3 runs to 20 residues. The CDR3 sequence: CASSVGRGLAGVLFTGELFF. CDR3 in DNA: TGTGCCAGCAGCGTAGGGCGGGGTCTAGCGGGAGTCCTCTTCACCGGGGAGCTGTTTTTT. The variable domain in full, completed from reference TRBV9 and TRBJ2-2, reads DSGVTQTPKHLITATGQRVTLRCSPRSGDLSVYWYQQSLDQGLQFLIQYYNGEERAKGNILERFSAQQFPDLHSELNLSSLELGDSALYFCASSVGRGLAGVLFTGELFFGEGSRLTVL.

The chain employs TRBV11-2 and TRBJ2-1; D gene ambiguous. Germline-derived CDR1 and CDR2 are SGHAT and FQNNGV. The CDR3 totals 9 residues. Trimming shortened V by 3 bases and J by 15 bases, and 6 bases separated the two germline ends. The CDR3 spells CASSFIVFF. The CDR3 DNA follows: TGTGCCAGCAGCTTTATAGTGTTCTTC.